A single TCR beta chain is shown here with its context. The antigen remains undetermined. This sample is drawn from a study of cytomegalovirus exposure and HLA in healthy donors. Looked up from germline, CDR1 is SGHNT and CDR2 is YYREEE (reference sequence). The CDR3 consists of 15 residues. V lost 0 bases and J 1 base, leaving 7 bases between the germline ends. Points from the study as a whole: The authors considered a cluster of highly shared sequence variants likely to be a sequencing artifact. Later analysis found that TCR beta chains associated with HLA were more clonally expanded than other, equally common chains. TCR beta V segments were, for the most part, productive about 87% or about 30% of the time in an earlier analysis.

PCR was performed using 60 Vbeta and 13 Jbeta primers. Method: immunoSEQ multiplex PCR; TCRdb's copy keeps in-frame clones and lacks some. This table has approximately 210,000 clones, 75% to 85% appearing once. The source is a male donor in good health and CMV-seropositive. V usage is TRBV5-4 and J usage is TRBJ2-2; TRBD2 might be the D (5 bases). The sample was PBMCs. DNA of the CDR3: TGTGCCAGCAGCTTGGGTGCGGGGAACACCGGGGAGCTGTTTTTT. Translated: CASSLGAGNTGELFF.